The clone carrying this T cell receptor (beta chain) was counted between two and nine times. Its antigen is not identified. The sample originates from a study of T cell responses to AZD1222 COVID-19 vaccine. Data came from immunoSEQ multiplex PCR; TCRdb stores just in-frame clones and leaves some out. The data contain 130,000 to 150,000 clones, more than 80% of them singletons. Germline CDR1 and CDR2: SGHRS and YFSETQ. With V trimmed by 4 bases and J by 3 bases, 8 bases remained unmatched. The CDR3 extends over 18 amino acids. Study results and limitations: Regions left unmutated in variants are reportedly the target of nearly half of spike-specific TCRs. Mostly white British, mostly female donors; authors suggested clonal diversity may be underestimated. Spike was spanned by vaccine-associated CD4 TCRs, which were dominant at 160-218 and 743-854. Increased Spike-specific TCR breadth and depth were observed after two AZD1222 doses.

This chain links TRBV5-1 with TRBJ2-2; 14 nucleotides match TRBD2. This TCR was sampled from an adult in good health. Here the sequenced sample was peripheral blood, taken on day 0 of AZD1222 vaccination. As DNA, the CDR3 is TGCGCCAGCAGCCTCCGACTAGCGGGGGGGCCAGACACCGGGGAGCTGTTTTTT. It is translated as CASSLRLAGGPDTGELFF.